This T cell receptor beta chain was recovered during a study of T cell repertoires in cytomegalovirus infection (dated 2019 in TCRdb). About the full investigation: The HLA type of each donor mattered for the analysis, because public TCR beta signatures pointed to carriage of CMV infection along with the matching HLA type. What the authors observed across the whole study: Carriers of CMV infection plus the relevant HLA type were discriminated by the cumulative frequency of public TCR beta family members in the study cohort and in an independent roughly 400-donor cohort. The ex vivo response was dominated by HLA-C-restricted CMV-specific TCR beta clonotypes, which also provided the single most frequent clonotype in two of eight donors.

The sequencing machine was an Illumina HiSeq 1500. TCRdb reprocessing: public reads trimmed at Q25 with fastp, clones called with MiXCR, in-frame beta chains kept. Under each unique CDR3 protein, matching rows form one entry showing the most common genes and DNA. The sample table contains 200,000 to 300,000 distinct CDR3 sequences; only one count was recorded for roughly an eighth of them. The ten largest clonotypes hold 1.5% to 2% of the sample. A word on this clonotype: The antigen this receptor binds is unknown. Given a much more abundant clone one base away, this may be a read error.

CDR1 and CDR2, per the germline V gene, are MNHEY and SVGEGT. V is cut back by 6 bases and J by 2 bases, with 4 bases in the junction unmatched. The CDR3 measures 15 amino acids from cysteine to phenylalanine. Of all the DNA, just the CDR3 is kept, 45 bases in frame from base 1. Recombination connected TRBV6-2 or TRBV6-3 to TRBJ2-1, with 10 middle bases fitting TRBD2. Sequencing was carried out using PBMCs. This TCR came from a human donor in good health (CMV status not recorded). Some clones in this sample may be carry-over from other donors' samples. Here is the DNA: TGTGCCAGCAGATTGAGCGGGGGGGCCTACAATGAGCAGTTCTTC. Translation gives CASRLSGGAYNEQFF.